This T cell receptor beta chain was identified in a study of T cell responses to AZD1222 COVID-19 vaccine. Points from the study as a whole: Targets within unmutated variant regions were reportedly found for nearly half of spike-specific TCRs. None of the repertoires were sampled until the peak T cell response had passed.

This table comes from immunoSEQ multiplex PCR, and its TCRdb copy is limited to in-frame clones, with some not included. This sample yields approximately 150,000 clones, of which about 90% are seen a single time; 1.3% belongs to the top ten. Comment on this clone: The target antigen is unknown.

Germline loops: CDR1 SGHNT, CDR2 YYREEE (reference sequence). Between the trimmed V and J ends, which lost 5 bases and 2 bases, there was a span of 14 bases. The CDR3 is made up of 14 amino acids. Source: peripheral blood, taken on day 0 of AZD1222 vaccination. This rearrangement joins TRBV5-4 to TRBJ2-7, with D perhaps matching TRBD1 (5 bases). The TCR comes from an adult in good health. CDR3 protein: CASSDWPGTYEQYF. The CDR3 nucleotides are TGTGCCAGCAGTGATTGGCCAGGGACCTACGAGCAGTACTTC.